This T cell receptor (beta chain) was retrieved from a study of PD-1 blockade in mismatch repair-deficient tumors (dated by TCRdb to 2015 to 2018). A note on the overall study: Between September 2013 and September 2016, the trial enrolled 86 consecutive patients with roughly twelve types of mismatch repair-deficient cancer, all of whom had received prior treatment and were progressing. Tumor-associated T cell clones in the peripheral blood of patients responding to PD-1 blockade were tracked using deep sequencing of TCR CDR3 regions. The investigation overall reported the following: After pembrolizumab, tumor-resident clones, which were often undetectable in blood before treatment, expanded rapidly and then contracted, generally ahead of radiologic responses.

This clone was counted a single time. Its specific antigen is unknown. No base qualities exist here, and no much larger clone lies one base off it. The library was produced with the immunoSEQ multiplex PCR assay. What TCRdb holds here is the immuneACCESS table cut down to in-frame rearrangements. Part of the clones is not present; checked against another copy, under half of the missing clones reflect an unresolved V gene, and the others are unexplained. The sample table holds 76,000 or so clones, of which approximately 81% were seen once. The ten largest clones add up to about 6% of the sample. Mismatch repair deficiency in every enrolled patient was established by polymerase chain reaction or immunohistochemistry. TCR sequencing was performed for a few patients who responded to pembrolizumab therapy. The phase II trial prospectively evaluated PD-1 blockade with pembrolizumab in advanced mismatch repair-deficient cancers, independent of tissue of origin. Peripheral blood T cell samples were serially collected before and at multiple times after PD-1 blockade was started. Blood sampling time points were reported as weeks after the first dose of pembrolizumab.

This receptor was taken from an adult with mismatch repair-deficient cancer. Sequencing was performed on peripheral blood, taken 44 weeks after starting pembrolizumab.

CDR3 reads: CASSARLAGLSYNEQFF. The DNA sequence is TGTGCCAGCAGCGCAAGGCTAGCGGGCCTCTCCTACAATGAGCAGTTCTTC. The chain links TRBV14 with TRBJ2-1; 8 central nucleotides agree with TRBD2. Measured from the cysteine to the phenylalanine, the CDR3 is 17 residues long. The only DNA kept is the CDR3, 51 bases in frame from the first base. The germline V gene supplies CDR1 SGHDN and CDR2 FVKESK. V trim: 5 bases; J trim: 0 bases; unmatched bases: 9.